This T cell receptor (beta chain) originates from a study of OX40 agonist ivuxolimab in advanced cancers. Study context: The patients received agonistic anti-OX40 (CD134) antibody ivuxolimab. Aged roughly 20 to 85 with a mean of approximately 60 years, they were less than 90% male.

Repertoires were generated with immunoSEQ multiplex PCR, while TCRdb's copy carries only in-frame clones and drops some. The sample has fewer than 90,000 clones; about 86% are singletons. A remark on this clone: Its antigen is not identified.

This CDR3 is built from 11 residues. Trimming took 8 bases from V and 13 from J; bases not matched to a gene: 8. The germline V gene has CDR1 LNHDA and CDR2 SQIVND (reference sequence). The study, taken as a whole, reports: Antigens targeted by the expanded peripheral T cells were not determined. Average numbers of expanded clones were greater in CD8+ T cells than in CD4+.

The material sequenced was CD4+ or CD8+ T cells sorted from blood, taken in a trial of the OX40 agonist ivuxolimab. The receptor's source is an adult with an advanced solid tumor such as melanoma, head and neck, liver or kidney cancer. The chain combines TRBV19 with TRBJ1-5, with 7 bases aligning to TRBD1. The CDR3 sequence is CASGTAKAQHF. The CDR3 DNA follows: TGTGCCAGTGGGACAGCCAAGGCTCAGCATTTT.